This passage covers 20 T cell receptor beta chains from one sample sequenced in a study of blood T cells in healthy people across ages. Sample-barcoded 5' priming and a J-beta primer mix drove a second PCR of roughly 7 to 11 cycles. TCRdb itself ran the 5' RACE reads through MiXCR, one entry per CDR3 protein. The table lists about 730,000 distinct CDR3 sequences, around 46% of them singletons, with 20% to 25% in the top ten. Material for sequencing was blood. The receptors stem from a woman aged 60-75 years in good health.

This clonotype came up many times. For the CDR3, the DNA is TGTGCCAGCTCACCACCATCTCAGGCCTACGAGCAGTACTTC. This translates into CASSPPSQAYEQYF. The chain has TRBV18 and TRBJ2-7; D not resolved. The CDR3 length is 14 residues. V lost 0 bases, J lost 2 bases, and 8 bases lay in between. Germline CDR1 is KGHSH and CDR2 is LQKENI.

About this clonotype itself: A much larger clone lies one base from this, so it may be a read error. V and J are TRBV7-2 and TRBJ2-1; possible D gene TRBD1, 6 bases. This CDR3 spans 13 amino acids. Germline CDR1 is SGHTA and CDR2 is FQGNSA. The V gene lost 6 bases and the J gene lost 12 bases, with 18 bases spanning the gap. The CDR3 DNA sequence: TGTGCCAGCAGTCCCGGGTCAGGGGATGGGCAGTTCTTC. This gives the protein CASSPGSGDGQFF. Complete variable domain (other parts from reference TRBV7-2 and TRBJ2-1): GAGVSQSPSNKVTEKGKDVELRCDPISGHTALYWYRQSLGQGLEFLIYFQGNSAPDKSGLPSDRFSAERTGGSVSTLTIQRTQQEDSAVYLCASSPGSGDGQFFGPGTRLTVL.

The V and J genes are TRBV25-1 and TRBJ2-1; 9 bases fit TRBD2. The CDR3 covers 15 residues. V lost 1 base, J lost 9 bases, and 7 bases stayed unmatched. Germline lookup yields CDR1 MGHDK and CDR2 SYGVNS. The CDR3 spells CASSESGGRAGEQFF. The CDR3 DNA is TGTGCCAGCAGTGAATCAGGCGGGAGGGCCGGTGAGCAGTTCTTC.

For this clonotype: Mismatch with germline at one junction end may stem from a read error. V is TRBV18 and J is TRBJ1-6, with 8 bases aligning to TRBD1. Germline V gene data show CDR1 as KGHSH and CDR2 as LQKENI. The CDR3 has 14 residues. CDR3 nucleotide sequence: TGTGCCACCTCACCGACAGGGGTTAATTCACCCCTCCACTTT. It is translated as CATSPTGVNSPLHF.

This clonotype was picked up a small number of times. The V and J genes are TRBV5-1 and TRBJ2-3, with 8 bases fitting TRBD2. The ends lost 4 bases at V and 3 bases at J; junction bases unmatched: 10. This CDR3 is built from 16 residues. Germline CDR1 is SGHRS and CDR2 is YFSETQ. Here the CDR3 DNA reads TGCGCCAGCAGCCAAGAAAGCGGGAGCGGGACAGATACGCAGTATTTT. Amino acids: CASSQESGSGTDTQYF.

This clonotype was counted between two and nine times. The V and J genes are TRBV20-1 and TRBJ1-6, with TRBD1 matching 9 bases. J lost 9 bases, V lost 2 bases, and 8 bases had no gene match. In germline, CDR1 is DFQATT, CDR2 SNEGSKA (reference sequence). This CDR3 region has 15 residues. CDR3 sequence: CSARPPGQGISPLHF. The DNA of the CDR3 is TGCAGTGCTAGACCCCCGGGACAGGGAATTTCACCCCTCCACTTT.

In its sample, this clonotype was seen a few times. The chain couples TRBV5-1 to TRBJ1-5; D is perhaps TRBD1 (5 bases). With 0 bases removed from V and 7 bases from J, the gap between germline ends came to 14 bases. This CDR3 spans 15 amino acids. CDR1 is SGHRS, CDR2 YFSETQ, per germline. This chain's CDR3 is CASSLGPGMEQPQHF. CDR3 nucleotide sequence: TGCGCCAGCAGCTTGGGTCCAGGGATGGAACAGCCCCAGCATTTT. Complete variable domain (other parts from reference TRBV5-1 and TRBJ1-5): KAGVTQTPRYLIKTRGQQVTLSCSPISGHRSVSWYQQTPGQGLQFLFEYFSETQRNKGNFPGRFSGRQFSNSRSEMNVSTLELGDSALYLCASSLGPGMEQPQHFGDGTRLSIL.

This clonotype was seen a few times. The chain recombines TRBV28 with TRBJ2-7; D is unresolved. The CDR3 has 11 amino acids. Per germline, CDR1 MDHEN and CDR2 SYDVKM. Trimming took off 6 bases at V and 4 bases at J, with 7 bases between the two ends. CDR3 loop: CASSEQYEQYF. The CDR3 DNA follows: TGTGCCAGCAGCGAGCAATACGAGCAGTACTTC.

This chain joins TRBV20-1 and TRBJ2-1; 9 nucleotides line up with TRBD2. This CDR3 is built from 14 residues. With 6 bases clipped from V and 3 bases from J, the junction kept 6 bases outside the gene matches. The germline V gene encodes CDR1 DFQATT and CDR2 SNEGSKA (reference sequence). The CDR3 bases are TGCAGTGCCTCGAGCGGGAGGAACTACAATGAGCAGTTCTTC. This translates into CSASSGRNYNEQFF.

The V gene is TRBV3-1, the J gene TRBJ2-7, with D possibly matching TRBD2 (5 bases). The germline V gene encodes CDR1 LGHDT and CDR2 YNNKEL (reference sequence). The length of the CDR3 is 15 residues. Trimming cost V 0 bases and J 0 bases, with 9 bases left between them. This CDR3 reads CASSQELGSSYEQYF. In DNA form, the CDR3 reads TGTGCCAGCAGCCAAGAGTTGGGGAGCTCCTACGAGCAGTACTTC.

The V and J genes are TRBV20-1 and TRBJ2-3, with a possible D match to TRBD2 (5 bases). V lost 1 base and J 6 bases, leaving 14 bases between the germline ends. The CDR3 spans 14 residues. The germline V gene encodes CDR1 DFQATT and CDR2 SNEGSKA (reference sequence). The CDR3 protein is CSARALAQMDTQYF. CDR3 nucleotide sequence: TGCAGTGCTAGAGCATTAGCGCAAATGGATACGCAGTATTTT.

This clonotype was detected only a few times. The genes are TRBV6-1 and TRBJ2-7; 9 positions match TRBD1. The V and J ends lost 5 bases and 4 bases, in that order; junction bases with no gene match: 6. Per germline, CDR1 MNHNS and CDR2 SASEGT. The CDR3 is made up of 14 amino acids. As DNA, the CDR3 is TGTGCCAGCAGTCAGAGGACAGGGGATTACGAGCAGTACTTC. Residues: CASSQRTGDYEQYF.

This chain links TRBV10-1 with TRBJ2-7, with 8 positions matching TRBD1. This CDR3 region has 14 residues. After removal of 3 bases from V and 2 bases from J, the junction contained 3 bases not matched to a gene. Germline V gene lookup returns CDR1 WNHNN and CDR2 SYGVQD (reference sequence). The CDR3 sequence is CASSEPGQAYEQYF. For the CDR3, the DNA is TGCGCCAGCAGTGAACCGGGACAGGCCTACGAGCAGTACTTC.

Remarks on this clonotype: Just one base apart from a much larger clone, this may be a read error. The chain has TRBV12-3 or TRBV12-4 and TRBJ2-5; TRBD2 agrees at 13 bases. CDR3 size: 15 residues. J was trimmed by 11 bases and V by 6 bases; bases with no gene match: 12. CDR3 sequence (DNA): TGTGCCAGCAGCACGGGACTAGCGGGAAGCAATGAGCAGTACTTC. Translation: CASSTGLAGSNEQYF.

This rearrangement joins TRBV20-1 to TRBJ2-7, with TRBD2 as a possible D gene (6 bases). V was trimmed by 6 bases and J by 7 bases, leaving 19 bases between them. The CDR3 is 13 residues long. CDR1 and CDR2 (germline): DFQATT, SNEGSKA (reference sequence). This chain's CDR3 is CSAGLFPPEEQYF. The CDR3 nucleotides are TGCAGTGCGGGACTTTTCCCCCCAGAGGAGCAGTACTTC.

DNA for the CDR3: TGTGCCAGCAGCTCTTCGCAGGCAGAAGAGACCCAGTACTTC. Protein sequence: CASSSSQAEETQYF. The chain is built from TRBV7-3 and TRBJ2-4; D is undetermined. The DNA end favors TRBJ2-5, so the J call may be wrong. Per the germline V gene, CDR1 is SGHTA and CDR2 is FQGTGA. The CDR3 is made up of 14 amino acids.

This clonotype was seen a handful of times. This chain joins TRBV5-6 and TRBJ2-4; D ambiguous. Germline lookup yields CDR1 SGHDT and CDR2 YYEEEE. The V and J ends lost 1 base and 0 bases respectively, with 11 bases between them. The CDR3 sequence is 16 residues long. The CDR3 loop is CASSLSGNLAKNIQYF. CDR3 DNA: TGTGCCAGCAGCTTGAGTGGAAACTTAGCCAAAAACATTCAGTACTTC.

The chain uses TRBV12-3 or TRBV12-4 and TRBJ2-3, with D tentatively TRBD2 (6 bases). V was clipped by 6 bases and J by 4 bases, with 14 bases between them. The CDR3 runs 14 residues. CDR3 residues: CASRRWEDADTQYF. The CDR3 DNA is TGTGCCAGCAGGCGATGGGAGGACGCAGATACGCAGTATTTT.

Concerning this clonotype itself: Possible read error: a much larger clone is one base away. The rearrangement uses TRBV7-6 and TRBJ2-6; D unclear. V lost 4 bases and J 0 bases, leaving 10 bases between the germline ends. This CDR3 region has 16 residues. CDR1 is SGHVS and CDR2 is FNYEAQ in the germline V gene. CDR3 residues: CASSSVVSSGANVLTF. In DNA form, the CDR3 reads TGTGCCAGCAGCTCAGTAGTTAGCTCTGGGGCCAACGTCCTGACTTTC.

This clonotype was detected a few times. The chain combines TRBV6-2 or TRBV6-3 with TRBJ1-5; tentative D call: TRBD1 (5 bases). This CDR3 has 15 residues. V was trimmed by 3 bases and J by 6 bases, leaving 15 bases between them. Germline CDR1 reads MNHEY; CDR2 reads SVGEGT. The CDR3, as DNA: TGTGCCAGCAGTTATACAGGACGGCAAGCTCAGCCCCAGCATTTT. Protein sequence: CASSYTGRQAQPQHF.